This TCR beta chain was sequenced in a study of CD4 T cells in relation to SARS-CoV-2 and coronaviruses (dated by TCRdb to the early 2020s). As for the study more broadly: In the ViraFEST assay, PBMCs were cultured with antigen for about 11 days, after which TCR beta CDR3s were sequenced to identify clonal expansions specific to the antigen. HLA restriction was mapped for shared crossreactive spike epitopes using patient-derived lymphoblastoid cell lines. The Adaptive Biotechnologies TCR-sequencing kit was used to sequence samples from three pre-COVID donors and the naive versus memory experiments, while other data came from Illumina-based sequencing. The study assessed, at the TCR clonotype level, memory CD4+ T cell crossreactivity between SARS-CoV-2 and common cold coronavirus spike proteins. A different TCR-beta assay, based on Illumina, was used to sequence expansion assays from other donors in the study. The negative reference condition was either a culture with an HIV-1 Nef peptide pool or a culture with no peptide. Study-wide conclusions, independent of this receptor: Since the crossreactivity analysis centred on spike protein, crossreactivity against other viral proteins was not assessed. Significantly weaker SARS-CoV-2-driven expansion was shown by crossreactive clones than by monoreactive clones, consistent with antigenic imprinting. Pre-pandemic and post-infection samples were not both contributed by any donor, so tracing of the source of pre-existing responses was limited. Memory CD4+ clonotypes crossrecognizing SARS-CoV-2 and at least one common cold coronavirus spike were found in roughly three fifths of donors. Small numbers of patients and of tested TCRs were a limitation of the study.

Counted from cysteine to phenylalanine, this CDR3 has 13 amino acids. Left in the record is the CDR3 DNA by itself, 39 bases read in frame from the first base. The germline ends are 19 bases apart after V is trimmed by 10 bases and J by 7 bases. The germline V gene yields MNHEY for CDR1 and SVGAGI for CDR2. CD4+ T cells from unexposed donors were collected before the COVID-19 pandemic (2011-2018). Following 10 days of culture, the EasySep CD4+ T cell isolation kit was used to isolate CD4+ T cells. As far as cell numbers permitted, CD4+ T cells from unexposed donors were tested for reactivity against SARS-CoV-2 S and N as well as four spike pools from common cold coronaviruses. Around 1.8 million PBMCs per well were cultured in IMDM with approximately 4.8% human AB serum and 7.5 to 10 IU/ml IL-2. Half of the culture medium was replaced with fresh IL-2-containing medium on days 3 and 7. In general, triplicate replicate wells were used for every peptide culture condition. The leukapheresis product used for the unexposed donors was purchased from a commercial source. PBMCs were isolated from leukapheresis product or whole blood by Ficoll-Paque PLUS gradient centrifugation. PBMCs were either cryopreserved at -140 degrees C or used fresh in the expansion assay. The QIAamp Micro DNA Kit was used to extract genomic DNA from the CD4+ T cells.

Library preparation was by the immunoSEQ multiplex PCR assay. The original pipeline was this. During preprocessing, nonproductive sequences were removed, as were CDR3s that did not start with C, did not end with F or W, or were shorter than 7 amino acids. The MANAFEST web app was used to call antigen-specific clonotypes on the basis of expansion compared with the reference and with other culture wells. A clone was considered positive if significant expansion relative to the reference culture was observed in 2 of 3 replicate wells at an FDR below 0.05. Positive clones also required significant expansion versus all other tandem wells and an odds ratio above 5. CDR3 homology was measured as pairwise Levenshtein distance, computed with the stringdist R package after trimming three terminal residues from each end. TCRdb carries this immuneACCESS record with in-frame sequences only. Its versions omit some clonotypes, under half of them owing to an unresolved V gene in the studies checked, with the rest unexplained. V and J calls plus clone size are reproduced from that table; the DNA served to infer D and trimming. The sample table lists 20,000 or so clones, more than 70% of them with a count of one. The ten largest clones take up about 19% of the sample.

Notes on this clone: There is no known antigen for this receptor. Base quality data are lacking; no much larger clone is found one base away.

The chain employs TRBV6-5 and TRBJ1-2, with TRBD1 perhaps the D gene, on 5 matching bases. This clonotype was obtained from a human donor in good health. The source material was CD4+ T cells from PBMCs, cultured in vitro. The encoded CDR3 is CATRDAGYSGYTF. Here is the DNA: TGTGCCACTCGGGACGCCGGCTATTCTGGCTACACCTTC.